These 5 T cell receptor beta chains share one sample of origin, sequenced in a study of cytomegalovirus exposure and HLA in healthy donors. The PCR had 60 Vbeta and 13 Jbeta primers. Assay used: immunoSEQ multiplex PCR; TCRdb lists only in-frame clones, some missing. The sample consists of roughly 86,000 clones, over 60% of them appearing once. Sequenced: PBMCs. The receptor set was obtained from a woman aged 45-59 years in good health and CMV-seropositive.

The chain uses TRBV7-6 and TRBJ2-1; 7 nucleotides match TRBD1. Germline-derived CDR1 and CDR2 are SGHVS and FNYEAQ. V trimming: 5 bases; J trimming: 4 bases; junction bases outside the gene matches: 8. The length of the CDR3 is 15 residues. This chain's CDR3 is CASSPGQETYNEQFF. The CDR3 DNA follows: TGTGCCAGCAGCCCCGGACAGGAGACATACAATGAGCAGTTCTTC.

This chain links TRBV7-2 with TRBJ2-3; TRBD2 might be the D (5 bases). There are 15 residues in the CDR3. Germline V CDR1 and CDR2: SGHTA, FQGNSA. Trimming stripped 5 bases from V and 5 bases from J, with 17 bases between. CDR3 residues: CASSHPTGFGDTQYF. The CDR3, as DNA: TGTGCCAGCAGCCATCCCACGGGGTTTGGAGATACGCAGTATTTT.

CDR3 sequence: CASSLGTGANQPQHF. The CDR3 nucleotides read TGTGCCAGCAGCTTGGGGACAGGGGCAAATCAGCCCCAGCATTTT. The chain combines TRBV5-5 with TRBJ1-5, with 9 bases identical to TRBD1. Unmatched junction bases numbered 2, after V lost 0 bases and J lost 4 bases. Germline lookup yields CDR1 SGHKS and CDR2 YYEKEE (reference sequence). The length of the CDR3 is 15 residues.

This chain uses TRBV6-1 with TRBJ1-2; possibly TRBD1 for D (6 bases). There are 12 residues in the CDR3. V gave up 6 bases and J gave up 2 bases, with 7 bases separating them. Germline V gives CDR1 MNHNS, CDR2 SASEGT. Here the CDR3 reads CASRTGNYGYTF. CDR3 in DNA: TGTGCCAGCAGAACAGGGAACTATGGCTACACCTTC.

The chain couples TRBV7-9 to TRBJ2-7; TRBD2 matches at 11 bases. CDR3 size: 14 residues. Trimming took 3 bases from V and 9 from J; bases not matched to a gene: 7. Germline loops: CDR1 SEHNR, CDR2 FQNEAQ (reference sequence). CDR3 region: CASSFIAGGSAQYF. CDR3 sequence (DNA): TGTGCCAGCAGCTTCATAGCGGGGGGGTCTGCGCAGTACTTC.